This T cell receptor beta chain derives from a study of early T cells in non-severe SARS-CoV-2 infection. Study-level information: Chains were unpaired, as sequencing was done on bulk RNA from unsorted whole blood.

The CDR3 is made up of 14 amino acids. Trimming left V 1 base short and J 5 bases short, with 9 bases between. From germline, CDR1 is GTSNPN and CDR2 SVGIG (reference sequence). There are many counts of this clonotype. The target antigen is unknown. General study findings and limits: VDJdb matching, biased toward anti-spike CD8 responses, missed private and CD4 specificities.

Using its own MiXCR run on the 5' RACE reads, TCRdb lists one record per CDR3 protein. The sample yields 32,000 or so distinct CDR3 sequences, roughly 5.7% seen once. This TCR derives from an adult who was a healthcare worker with PCR-confirmed SARS-CoV-2 infection or an uninfected control (not recorded which). The specimen sequenced was whole blood. The chain recombines TRBV30 with TRBJ1-6; weak D call: TRBD1 (5 bases). CDR3 nucleotide sequence: TGTGCCTGGAGTGCAGGGCAGCATAATTCACCCCTCCACTTT. This encodes CAWSAGQHNSPLHF.